The rows below give T cell receptor beta chains drawn from one sample of a study of blood T cell repertoires in COVID-19. Profiled with immunoSEQ multiplex PCR; TCRdb holds only in-frame clones, not every one. This table has fewer than 500,000 clones, 86% appearing once. What was sequenced was peripheral blood. The source of these receptors is a woman aged 25 to 39 with active or convalescent COVID-19. CDR3s include the opening cysteine and the closing phenylalanine or tryptophan. A D gene is named only where the DNA matches it firmly. Clone size appears in some rows only: once, few, many, or a class for an expanded clone.

>once|TRBJ1-5|-|TRBV6-6
TGTGCCAGCAGCCCCCAACTTGGTAGCAATCAGCCCCAGCATTTT
CASSPQLGSNQPQHF
>-|TRBJ1-6|-|TRBV28
TGTGCCACCAGCTACTTCGGGAGGGCAATTAATTCACCCCTCCACTTT
CATSYFGRAINSPLHF
>-|TRBJ1-1|-|TRBV5-1
TGCGCCAGCAGCTTGTGGAGTAACACTGAAGCTTTCTTT
CASSLWSNTEAFF
>-|TRBJ1-1|-|TRBV19
TGTGCCAGTAGTACCCGGACAGCGAGTTCTGCTGAAGCTTTCTTT
CASSTRTASSAEAFF
>-|TRBJ2-1|TRBD2|TRBV4-1
TGCGCCAGCAGCCAAGATGCCCTAGCGGTCTCCTACAATGAGCAGTTCTTC
CASSQDALAVSYNEQFF
>-|TRBJ1-6|TRBD1|TRBV4-1
TGCGCCAGCAGCCAATGGACAGGGGCCGAACCTAACCATAATTCACCCCTCCACTTT
CASSQWTGAEPNHNSPLHF
>-|TRBJ2-5|TRBD2|TRBV6-1
TGTGCCACCGGCGGGAGTCAAGAGACCCAGTACTTC
CATGGSQETQYF
>few|TRBJ2-1|TRBD2|TRBV15
TGTGCCACCAGCAGAGATTTGGCGGGAGGTGCCTACAATGAGCAGTTCTTC
CATSRDLAGGAYNEQFF
>-|TRBJ1-5|-|TRBV19
TGTGCCAGTACCTTCCGGGACTCTAGCAATCAGCCCCAGCATTTT
CASTFRDSSNQPQHF
>-|TRBJ2-1|-|TRBV2
TGTGCCAGCATTGGGCCAACCCGACAGAACAATGAGCAGTTCTTC
CASIGPTRQNNEQFF
>-|TRBJ1-5|-|TRBV19
TGTGCCAGTAGTAGGCCAGGCAATCAGCCCCAGCATTTT
CASSRPGNQPQHF
>-|TRBJ1-2|-|TRBV10-3
TGTGCCATCAGTGCGGGACAATCCCATGGCTACACCTTC
CAISAGQSHGYTF
>-|TRBJ1-2|TRBD1|TRBV9
TGTGCCAGCAGCGTCCCCGACAGGGGAAAGGGCTACACCTTC
CASSVPDRGKGYTF
>-|TRBJ2-7|TRBD2|TRBV6-5
TGTGCCAGCAGGTACCTAGCGGGAGGGGTCTACGAGCAGTACTTC
CASRYLAGGVYEQYF
>-|TRBJ1-1|-|TRBV29-1
TGCAGCGTTGTTTCCACAGTCGCGAACACTGAAGCTTTCTTT
CSVVSTVANTEAFF
>-|TRBJ1-1|-|TRBV5-1
TGCGCCAGCAGCTTCTTTCAGGGCGGTTTTCCGAACACTGAAGCTTTCTTT
CASSFFQGGFPNTEAFF
>-|TRBJ1-2|-|TRBV19
TGTGCCAGCGCCCCTGCTGACGGAGACTATGGCTACACCTTC
CASAPADGDYGYTF
>-|TRBJ1-5|-|TRBV27
TGTGCCAGCAGCGAAACAGGTCACCATAGCAATCAGCCCCAGCATTTT
CASSETGHHSNQPQHF
>-|TRBJ2-1|-|TRBV19
TGTGCCAGTAGTGTGCTAGCCAAGGACAATGAGCAGTTCTTC
CASSVLAKDNEQFF
>-|TRBJ2-2|TRBD2|TRBV5-1
TGCGCCAGCAGCCCCGGACTAGCGGGATGGAACACCGGGGAGCTGTTTTTT
CASSPGLAGWNTGELFF
>once|TRBJ2-2|TRBD2|TRBV5-6
TGTGCCAGCAGCTCAACATTAGCGGGGACGAACACCGGGGAGCTGTTTTTT
CASSSTLAGTNTGELFF
>-|TRBJ1-1|TRBD1|TRBV11-2
TGTGCCAGCAGCTTCGCTTCGTGGCGGACAGGACCGAACACTGAAGCTTTCTTT
CASSFASWRTGPNTEAFF
>-|TRBJ1-2|-|TRBV29-1
TGCAGCGTTCCCAACGGGGGGCCGGAAGACTATGGCTACACCTTC
CSVPNGGPEDYGYTF
>once|TRBJ1-6|-|TRBV19
TGTGCCAGTAGTACTACGAACTCTCCAGGGAATAATTCACCCCTCCACTTT
CASSTTNSPGNNSPLHF
>-|TRBJ2-2|TRBD2|TRBV5-1
TGCGCCACCTCCGGGACTAGCGGGGGAGGTACCGGGGAGCTGTTTTTT
CATSGTSGGGTGELFF
>once|TRBJ2-1|TRBD1|TRBV29-1
TGCAGCGGTCGGGACAGGGGACGCAATGAGCAGTTCTTC
CSGRDRGRNEQFF
>-|TRBJ2-7|-|TRBV20-1
TGCAGTGCTAGTGCGACCGGACTCCATCTTGCTATCGAGCAGTACTTC
CSASATGLHLAIEQYF
>once|TRBJ1-1|-|TRBV19
TGTGCCAGCACTAAGAGCCACACTGAAGCTTTCTTT
CASTKSHTEAFF
>-|TRBJ2-7|TRBD2|TRBV27
TGTGCCAGCAGTGTAGGACTAGCGATGTTCTACGAGCAGTACTTC
CASSVGLAMFYEQYF
>-|TRBJ2-3|TRBD1|TRBV29-1
TGCAGCACCCCGGCAGGGGGCAACACAGATACGCAGTATTTT
CSTPAGGNTDTQYF
>-|TRBJ1-3|TRBD1|TRBV19
TGTGCCAGTAGTAGAGGACAGGCCACCTCTGGAAACACCATATATTTT
CASSRGQATSGNTIYF
>-|TRBJ1-5|-|TRBV19
TGTGCCAGTAGTAGAGGCCAAAACAGGTCCCCATCCAATCAGCCCCAGCATTTT
CASSRGQNRSPSNQPQHF
>once|TRBJ2-7|TRBD1|TRBV29-1
TGCAGCGGAAAAATGGGACAGAACTACGAGCAGTACTTC
CSGKMGQNYEQYF
>-|TRBJ1-1|-|TRBV6-5
TGTGCCAGCACGAGAGGCGGGGGGGGCACTGAAGCTTTCTTT
CASTRGGGGTEAFF
>-|TRBJ1-1|-|TRBV2
TGTGCCAGCAGTGAAGTCCCACAGGGTAGCACTGAAGCTTTCTTT
CASSEVPQGSTEAFF
>-|TRBJ2-1|-|TRBV5-6
TGTGCCAGCAGCCTTCCAGGACAGAAGCAGTTCTTC
CASSLPGQKQFF
>-|TRBJ1-1|TRBD1|TRBV7-2
TGTGCCAGCAGCTTTGACAGGGGGACCACTGAAGCTTTCTTT
CASSFDRGTTEAFF
>once|TRBJ1-2|-|TRBV30
TGTGCCTGGATCGGGGGGGATTACTATGGCTACACCTTC
CAWIGGDYYGYTF
>-|TRBJ1-1|TRBD1|TRBV9
TGTGCCAGCAGCGCGGACAGGACGAACACTGAAGCTTTCTTT
CASSADRTNTEAFF
>-|TRBJ1-1|-|TRBV6-1
TGTGCCAGCAGTGAAGAGGGGGTCATGAACACTGAAGCTTTCTTT
CASSEEGVMNTEAFF
>-|TRBJ2-7|-|TRBV6-1
TGTGCCAGCAGTGAAGCTTCGGCCCAGAGAGGGGAGCAGTACTTC
CASSEASAQRGEQYF
>-|TRBJ1-2|TRBD1|TRBV27
TGTGCCAGCAGTTTGCGTTTGAGAGACGATCGAAGGGGGCCTACTAACTATGGCTACACCTTC
CASSLRLRDDRRGPTNYGYTF
>-|TRBJ2-2|TRBD1|TRBV9
TGTGCCAGCAGCCCCCCAGGGTCGAGGGGGCCGAACACCGGGGAGCTGTTTTTT
CASSPPGSRGPNTGELFF
>-|TRBJ2-2|TRBD1|TRBV28
TGTGCCAGCAGGGGGGACAGTTTCACCGGGGAGCTGTTTTTT
CASRGDSFTGELFF
>-|TRBJ1-1|-|TRBV5-4
TGTGCCAGCAGCGGGGGGTCCGAGGAGGCTTTCTTT
CASSGGSEEAFF
>many|TRBJ1-2|-|TRBV10-1
TGCGCCAGCAGTGAGACGCTCCGGGGGGGCTACACCTTC
CASSETLRGGYTF
>-|TRBJ1-4|-|TRBV19
TGTGCCAGTAGTATAGCCGATGAAAAACTGTTTTTT
CASSIADEKLFF
>-|TRBJ2-1|-|TRBV4-1
TGCGCCAGCAGCTGGGGGGGGCCCTACAATGAGCAGTTCTTC
CASSWGGPYNEQFF
>once|TRBJ2-7|-|TRBV4-1
TGCGCCAGCAGCCTAACAGGAATTGACGAGCAGTACTTC
CASSLTGIDEQYF
>-|TRBJ1-1|-|TRBV7-8
TGTGCCAGCAGCTTAAAACCACCCGGCGGGGGATGGGAGAACACTGAAGCTTTCTTT
CASSLKPPGGGWENTEAFF
>-|TRBJ2-1|-|TRBV7-7
TGTGCCAGCAGCTCTCGGTTCCACAATGAGCAGTTCTTC
CASSSRFHNEQFF
>-|TRBJ2-7|-|TRBV7-8
TGTGCCAGCAGCCCACAGGGTTCCAATATACGGGAGCAGTACTTC
CASSPQGSNIREQYF
>-|TRBJ1-5|-|TRBV18
TGTGCCAGCTCACCATCAGGGAATAGCAATCAGCCCCAGCATTTT
CASSPSGNSNQPQHF
>-|TRBJ1-1|-|TRBV19
TGTGCCAGTTTACCGGGACACGCTTTGAACACTGAAGCTTTCTTT
CASLPGHALNTEAFF